This note documents a single T cell receptor beta chain sequence. In its sample, this clonotype was seen many times. There is no known antigen for this receptor. No base qualities exist here, and no much larger clone lies one base off it. These data are taken from a study of T cells after yellow fever vaccination (dated by TCRdb to between 2018 and 2021). In the study overall: The SMART-Seq v4 Ultra Low Input RNA kit was used to prepare libraries from fractions with low cell numbers. Blood was collected at multiple timepoints before and after primary and secondary immunization, and bulk PBMC replicates and cell subsets were isolated. Bulk TCR alpha and beta repertoires were sequenced longitudinally to track T-cell clones before and after primary and booster YFV17D yellow fever vaccination. Two healthy male donors made up the cohort, one aged 18 to 29 years and the other aged 30 to 39 years. Results and caveats for the whole study, not just this receptor: Because only a couple of donors were included in the study, the extent to which the findings can be generalized is limited. Compared with the primary T-cell response, the secondary T-cell response was weaker but faster, peaking on day 5 rather than day 15. Computational filtering was required because FACS-sorted repertoires could contain abundant contaminating clonotypes from the bulk population. A small share of clonotypes occurred in both CD4 and CD8 compartments, likely arising from convergent recombination. Most clones expanded after primary vaccination (96% of CD4 and roughly 90% of CD8) were re-detected after the booster, suggesting that broad memory maintenance occurred.

The treatment or condition label for this specimen denotes: live attenuated yellow fever vaccine strain. At each blood-draw timepoint, two biological replicates of bulk PBMCs were collected. A standard Ficoll-Paque protocol was used to isolate PBMCs from peripheral blood. TriZol was used to extract RNA from bulk PBMCs, CD4 and CD8 fractions, and dextramer-positive and dextramer-negative fractions. TCR cDNA was synthesized by 5'RACE template switching, through which a universal primer site and unique molecular identifiers were introduced. cDNA synthesis was primed from both the TCR alpha and TCR beta constant segments. Library amplification used two PCR steps, and the second PCR step added sample barcodes and sequencing adapters. Sequencing of libraries was done on Illumina HiSeq 2500 (2x100 bp) or NovaSeq (2x150 bp). The authors' pipeline ran thus. Reads were demultiplexed and collapsed into UMI consensus sequences with MIGEC, and V(D)J alignment was performed with MiXCR. Using edgeR on replicate PBMC samples, clonotypes were called vaccine-responding if FDR was below 0.01 and the log2 fold change was above 5 up to day 15. Bulk clonotypes were assigned CD4 or CD8 identity according to which sequenced CD4 or CD8 repertoire held them at higher abundance. The public reads were reanalyzed by TCRdb: fastp trimming at Q25, MiXCR alignment, in-frame beta chains only. Records with the same CDR3 protein are collapsed into one entry carrying the most frequent genes and DNA. TCRdb's processing, not the authors', yielded these V and J calls. This sample is represented by a few hundred thousand distinct CDR3 sequences; around 10% of them were singletons. Of the sample, around 20% is held by the ten largest clones.

The cysteine opens and the phenylalanine closes a CDR3 of 13 amino acids. The kept DNA is CDR3 alone, 39 bases in frame from the first base. From the germline V gene (reference sequence), CDR1 is DFQATT and CDR2 is SNEGSKA. V gives up 0 bases and J gives up 6 bases, and the segment between their germline ends measures 12 bases. The sample in question was PBMCs, obtained on the day of the first yellow fever vaccination. The rearranged chain carries TRBV20-1 and TRBJ2-7; a confident D gene designation cannot be given. The sequence came from a man aged 18 to 30 who received the YFV17D yellow fever vaccine. The CDR3 region reads CSAREHKTGEQYF. The nucleotide sequence is TGCAGTGCTAGAGAACATAAGACGGGCGAGCAGTACTTC.